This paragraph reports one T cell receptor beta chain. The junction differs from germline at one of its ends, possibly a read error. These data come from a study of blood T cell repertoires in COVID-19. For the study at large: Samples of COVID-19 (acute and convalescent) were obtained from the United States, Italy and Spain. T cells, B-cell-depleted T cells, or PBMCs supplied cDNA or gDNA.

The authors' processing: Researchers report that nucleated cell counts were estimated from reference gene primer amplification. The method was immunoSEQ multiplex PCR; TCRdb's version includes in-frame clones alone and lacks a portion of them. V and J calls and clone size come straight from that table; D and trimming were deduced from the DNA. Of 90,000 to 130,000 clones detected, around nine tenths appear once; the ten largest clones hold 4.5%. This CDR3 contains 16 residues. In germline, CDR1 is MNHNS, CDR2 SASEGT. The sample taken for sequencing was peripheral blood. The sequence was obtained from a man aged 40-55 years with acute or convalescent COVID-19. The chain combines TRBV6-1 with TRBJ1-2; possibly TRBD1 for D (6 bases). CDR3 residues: CASSQAVDRAPYGYTF. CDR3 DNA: TGTGCCAGCAGTCAAGCAGTGGACAGAGCGCCCTATGGCTACACCTTC.